This T cell receptor (beta chain) was documented in a study of cytomegalovirus exposure and HLA in healthy donors. Study-level information: Later analysis reported that the 110 or so validation repertoires shared the platform of the approximately 620 first-cohort repertoires.

The method was immunoSEQ multiplex PCR; TCRdb's version includes in-frame clones alone and lacks a portion of them. The data hold some 150,000 clones, with roughly 86% observed a single time. The roughly 120-subject validation cohort, separate from the roughly 700-subject first cohort, included the donors. Findings of the study overall: Most TCR sequences proved rare, with some public TCRs found in many donors. The tendency of first-cohort TCR clusters to co-occur in the 90 to 150 validation repertoires was the finding of a later analysis.

This CDR3 comprises 14 residues. V was shortened by 0 bases and J by 7 bases, with 13 bases between the two germline ends. Per the germline V gene, CDR1 is SGHRS and CDR2 is YFSETQ. Turning to this clone: Its antigen remains unknown.

Sequencing was done on a sample of PBMCs. This TCR was recovered from a man aged 18 to 30 in good health and CMV-seropositive. The chain uses TRBV5-1 and TRBJ1-1; D gene uncertain. As DNA, the CDR3 is TGCGCCAGCAGCTTGGCAGGCTACCGGATTGAAGCTTTCTTT. Its protein product is CASSLAGYRIEAFF. Full variable domain (missing parts from reference TRBV5-1 and TRBJ1-1): KAGVTQTPRYLIKTRGQQVTLSCSPISGHRSVSWYQQTPGQGLQFLFEYFSETQRNKGNFPGRFSGRQFSNSRSEMNVSTLELGDSALYLCASSLAGYRIEAFFGQGTRLTVV.